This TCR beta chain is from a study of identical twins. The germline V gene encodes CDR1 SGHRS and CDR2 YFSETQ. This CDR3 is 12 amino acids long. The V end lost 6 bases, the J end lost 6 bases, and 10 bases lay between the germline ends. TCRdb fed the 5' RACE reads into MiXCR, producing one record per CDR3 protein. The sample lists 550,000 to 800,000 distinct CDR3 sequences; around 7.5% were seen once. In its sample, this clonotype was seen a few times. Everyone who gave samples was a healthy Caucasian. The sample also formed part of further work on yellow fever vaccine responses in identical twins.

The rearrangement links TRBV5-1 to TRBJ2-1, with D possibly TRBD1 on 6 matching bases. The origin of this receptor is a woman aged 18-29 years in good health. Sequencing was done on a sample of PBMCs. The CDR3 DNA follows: TGCGCCAGCAACAGGGCTTTCAATGAGCAGTTCTTC. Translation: CASNRAFNEQFF.